This entry lists 15 T cell receptor beta chains sequenced from one sample in a study of radiotherapy plus CTLA-4 blockade in lung cancer. Measured with immunoSEQ multiplex PCR; TCRdb has only the in-frame clones, and not every one. The data contain around 80,000 clones, around 74% of them singletons. This sample comprised peripheral blood, obtained from a patient treated with radiotherapy plus ipilimumab. The origin of the receptors is a human donor with non-small cell lung cancer whose response to radiotherapy plus ipilimumab could not be evaluated.

This chain uses TRBV27 with TRBJ2-7; a weak D match, TRBD1 (5 bases). V lost 5 bases and J 2 bases, leaving 10 bases between the germline ends. This CDR3 spans 13 amino acids. CDR1 and CDR2 (germline): MNHEY, SMNVEV (reference sequence). In nucleotides, the CDR3 is TGTGCCAGCAGTCTGGGGCCCACCTACGAGCAGTACTTC. As protein: CASSLGPTYEQYF.

In this sample, this clone turned up once. The chain carries TRBV27 and TRBJ1-2, with 9 bases that match TRBD1. The CDR3 spans 20 residues. V trimming: 2 bases; J trimming: 8 bases; junction bases outside the gene matches: 24. The germline V gene has CDR1 MNHEY and CDR2 SMNVEV (reference sequence). For the CDR3, the DNA is TGTGCCAGCAGTTTAACCCACCCGGTCTTCAAACAGGGGGCATTTGGGGGCTACACCTTC. Translating it yields CASSLTHPVFKQGAFGGYTF.

A remark on this clone: Other DNA sequences in this specimen translate into the identical CDR3. The chain uses TRBV29-1 and TRBJ1-1, with no clear D. Germline V gives CDR1 SQVTM, CDR2 ANQGSEA. Trimming shortened V by 5 bases and J by 2 bases, and 12 bases separated the two germline ends. This CDR3 is built from 13 residues. CDR3 in amino acids: CSVQTFPNTEAFF. The CDR3, as DNA: TGCAGCGTTCAGACTTTTCCCAACACTGAAGCTTTCTTT.

This chain joins TRBV2 and TRBJ1-5; no firm D call. The CDR3 is 15 amino acids. V was cut by 2 bases and J by 0 bases, with 8 bases left in between. The V gene's germline CDR1 is SNHLY and CDR2 FYNNEI. The DNA for the CDR3 is TGTGCCAGCAGTGAATCGGGGTTTAGCAATCAGCCCCAGCATTTT. Amino acids: CASSESGFSNQPQHF.

This clone has more than one count but fewer than ten. The chain uses TRBV28 and TRBJ1-5; the D is unclear. V shed 6 bases and J shed 7 bases, with 10 bases lying between them. The CDR3 is made up of 12 amino acids. CDR1 is MDHEN, CDR2 SYDVKM, per germline. CDR3 coding DNA: TGTGCCAGCAGCCCCCCCCGGCAGCCCCAGCATTTT. This encodes CASSPPRQPQHF.

The chain uses TRBV5-4 and TRBJ2-7, with 7 bases matching TRBD2. Germline V lookup: CDR1 SGHNT, CDR2 YYREEE (reference sequence). With V trimmed by 0 bases and J by 1 base, 7 bases remained unmatched. The CDR3 extends over 16 amino acids. The CDR3 nucleotides are TGTGCCAGCAGCTTGGCCGCGGGGGAGAGGTCCTACGAGCAGTACTTC. Protein sequence: CASSLAAGERSYEQYF.

The CDR3 spells CASSPLQGSPADTQYF. In nucleotides, the CDR3 is TGTGCCAGCTCACCACTTCAGGGTTCCCCTGCAGATACGCAGTATTTT. The gene calls are TRBV18 and TRBJ2-3; tentative D call: TRBD1 (5 bases). This CDR3 comprises 16 residues. The germline CDR1 and CDR2 sequences are KGHSH and LQKENI. The ends were cut back, 1 base at V and 4 bases at J, with 15 bases in the middle. Filled out from reference TRBV18 and TRBJ2-3, the complete variable domain reads NAGVMQNPRHLVRRRGQEARLRCSPMKGHSHVYWYRQLPEEGLKFMVYLQKENIIDESGMPKERFSAEFPKEGPSILRIQQVVRGDSAAYFCASSPLQGSPADTQYFGPGTRLTVL.

To note about this clone: Other nucleotide sequences from this sample produce the same CDR3. The chain links TRBV2 to TRBJ2-1; 7 bases fit TRBD1. The J segment lost 6 bases and the V segment lost 6 bases, leaving 5 bases of the junction unmatched. Germline lookup yields CDR1 SNHLY and CDR2 FYNNEI. This CDR3 comprises 13 residues. CDR3 region: CASRTGWGNEQFF. The CDR3 DNA follows: TGTGCCAGCAGGACAGGGTGGGGCAATGAGCAGTTCTTC.

The chain has TRBV10-3 and TRBJ1-1; 10 bases are shared with TRBD1. The germline CDR1 and CDR2 sequences are ENHRY and SYGVKD. The junction had 13 bases not matched to a gene; V was cut back by 10 bases and J by 5 bases. The CDR3 extends over 15 amino acids. CDR3 protein: CATLPGQGMSTEAFF. CDR3 sequence (DNA): TGTGCCACCCTGCCGGGACAGGGGATGAGTACTGAAGCTTTCTTT.

This clone has a single count. The chain uses TRBV6-5 and TRBJ1-1; perhaps TRBD1 as D (6 bases). CDR3 length equals 13 residues. Germline V gene lookup returns CDR1 MNHEY and CDR2 SVGAGI. The ends were cut back, 6 bases at V and 5 bases at J, with 13 bases in the middle. CDR3 nucleotide sequence: TGTGCCAGCAGAAAACAGGGAGGGACTGAAGCTTTCTTT. Translation gives CASRKQGGTEAFF.

The chain employs TRBV15 and TRBJ2-5; possible D gene TRBD1, 6 bases. The germline CDR1 and CDR2 sequences are LNHNV and YYDKDF (reference sequence). The CDR3 has 16 residues. Trimming pared 1 base from V and 1 base from J, leaving 13 bases between. The CDR3 nucleotides are TGTGCCACCAGCAGAGGATCAGGGGTAGGCCAAGAGACCCAGTACTTC. Encoded protein: CATSRGSGVGQETQYF.

A few counts support this clone. This chain connects TRBV27 to TRBJ1-2, with 8 bases fitting TRBD1. Germline-derived CDR1 and CDR2 are MNHEY and SMNVEV (reference sequence). V lost 3 bases to trimming and J lost 8 bases; unmatched junction nucleotides: 14. This CDR3 region has 16 residues. CDR3 loop: CASSLSGDRGWDGYTF. The CDR3 region has the DNA TGTGCCAGCAGTTTGTCAGGAGACAGGGGATGGGACGGCTACACCTTC.

The chain employs TRBV6-5 and TRBJ1-4; D may be TRBD1 (5 bases). The CDR3 is 11 residues long. Germline lookup yields CDR1 MNHEY and CDR2 SVGAGI. V lost 5 bases and J 7 bases, leaving 5 bases between the germline ends. CDR3 DNA sequence: TGTGCCAGCAGTGACAGTGAAAAACTGTTTTTT. This sequence encodes CASSDSEKLFF.

This clone came up once. The chain joins TRBV25-1 to TRBJ2-7; the match to TRBD2 covers 8 bases. Trimming cost V 4 bases and J 6 bases; bases outside gene matches: 11. Per the germline V gene, CDR1 is MGHDK and CDR2 is SYGVNS. This CDR3 is built from 15 residues. The DNA of the CDR3 is TGTGCCAGCAGTGTGTTGGCGGGAGGTATGGGCGAGCAGTACTTC. Its protein product is CASSVLAGGMGEQYF.

The gene calls are TRBV7-2 and TRBJ2-2, with TRBD2 identical over 7 bases. Germline CDR1 and CDR2: SGHTA and FQGNSA. Losses at the gene ends were 5 bases for V and 6 bases for J; bases not matched to a gene: 9. CDR3 length equals 15 residues. The CDR3 bases are TGTGCCAGCAGCCCGGGGAGGGTGTCCTCCGGGGAGCTGTTTTTT. Protein product: CASSPGRVSSGELFF.